This entry lists 10 T cell receptor beta chains sequenced from one sample in a study of T cell responses to AZD1222 COVID-19 vaccine. Clones were read by immunoSEQ multiplex PCR, and TCRdb kept only the in-frame ones, dropping some. The sample holds about 150,000 clones, roughly four fifths seen once. The starting material was peripheral blood, obtained on day 0 of MenACWY control vaccination. The origin of the receptors is an adult in good health.

This clone was found once. V usage is TRBV6-5 and J usage is TRBJ1-2; no firm D call. V was trimmed by 6 bases and J by 1 base, leaving 12 bases between them. Per germline, CDR1 MNHEY and CDR2 SVGAGI. The length of the CDR3 is 14 residues. Written as DNA, the CDR3 is TGTGCCAGCAGACGGACGGCGCTTAACTATGGCTACACCTTC. Its translation: CASRRTALNYGYTF.

The chain is built from TRBV5-1 and TRBJ2-6; D is unclear. CDR3 length: 15 residues. The germline gives CDR1 SGHRS, CDR2 YFSETQ. Trimming left V 4 bases short and J 2 bases short, with 10 bases between. In DNA, the CDR3 is TGCGCCAGCAGCCCCTCGGGCCCTGGGGCCAACGTCCTGACTTTC. This translates into CASSPSGPGANVLTF.

V gene TRBV6-6 combines with J gene TRBJ1-2, with D possibly TRBD1 on 6 matching bases. Deletions cut 8 bases from V and 4 bases from J, with 23 bases between. This CDR3 region has 16 residues. Germline values: CDR1 MNHNY, CDR2 SVGAGI (reference sequence). The CDR3 reads CASLPRADSSPYGYTF. The CDR3 DNA reads TGTGCCAGCCTTCCTCGGGCGGACAGCTCACCCTATGGCTACACCTTC.

The chain uses TRBV3-1 (or the pseudogene TRBV3-2) and TRBJ2-5, with TRBD2 matching 8 bases. The CDR3 has 13 residues. Trimming at V came to 7 bases and at J to 9 bases, leaving 10 bases not matched to a gene. Per the germline V gene, CDR1 is LGHDT and CDR2 is YNNKEL (reference sequence). CDR3 bases: TGTGCCAGCACGTCCGGGGAGCGGGGGTCCCAGTACTTC. Amino acid sequence: CASTSGERGSQYF.

The chain has TRBV7-9 and TRBJ2-5; TRBD1 matches at 7 bases. The V gene end was trimmed by 2 bases and the J gene end by 3 bases; junction bases not matched to a gene: 12. Germline V gives CDR1 SEHNR, CDR2 FQNEAQ (reference sequence). There are 17 residues in the CDR3. CDR3 nucleotides: TGTGCCAGCAGCTTACCCCCTCCCCGGGACAGAAAAGAGACCCAGTACTTC. Protein product: CASSLPPPRDRKETQYF.

This chain links TRBV19 with TRBJ1-1, with 8 bases identical to TRBD1. J gave up 0 bases and V 5 bases, and 2 bases lay outside the gene matches. This CDR3 comprises 14 residues. The germline CDR1 and CDR2 sequences are LNHDA and SQIVND (reference sequence). This CDR3 reads CASSRTGLNTEAFF. CDR3 bases: TGTGCCAGTAGTCGGACAGGGTTGAACACTGAAGCTTTCTTT.

The chain couples TRBV27 to TRBJ2-1, with no clear D. This CDR3 comprises 20 residues. Germline V lookup: CDR1 MNHEY, CDR2 SMNVEV (reference sequence). V was cut by 5 bases and J by 0 bases, with 26 bases left in between. The CDR3 loop is CASSPRPPDGYSSSYNEQFF. The CDR3 DNA reads as TGTGCCAGCAGTCCGCGACCCCCGGACGGGTACTCAAGCTCCTACAATGAGCAGTTCTTC.

The chain joins TRBV3-1 (or the pseudogene TRBV3-2) to TRBJ2-5, with D possibly being TRBD2 (6 bases). CDR1 is LGHDT and CDR2 is YNNKEL in the germline V gene (reference sequence). V was clipped by 5 bases and J by 6 bases, with 16 bases between them. This CDR3 is built from 14 residues. DNA for the CDR3: TGTGCCAGCAGCAAACGACTAGGTCAACAGACCCAGTACTTC. It is translated as CASSKRLGQQTQYF.

The V call is TRBV12-3 or TRBV12-4, the J call TRBJ1-1, with 7 nucleotides matching TRBD1. The ends lost 3 bases at V and 6 bases at J; junction bases unmatched: 4. The length of the CDR3 is 13 residues. The CDR3 nucleotides read TGTGCCAGCAGTTTGAGACAGGGCGCTGAAGCTTTCTTT. Translating it yields CASSLRQGAEAFF.

The chain combines TRBV9 with TRBJ1-2; D unclear. Trimming cost V 0 bases and J 1 base, with 13 bases left between them. This CDR3 has 16 amino acids. Germline V gives CDR1 SGDLS, CDR2 YYNGEE. The CDR3 is CASSVEDGPFNYGYTF. The CDR3 DNA is TGTGCCAGCAGCGTAGAAGACGGACCGTTTAACTATGGCTACACCTTC.